The 18 T cell receptor beta chains listed next were all sequenced from one sample in a study of blood T cell repertoires in COVID-19. Data came from immunoSEQ multiplex PCR; TCRdb stores just in-frame clones and leaves some out. The sample contains roughly 140,000 clones, about four fifths of which appear only once. Sample: peripheral blood. The receptors originated from a man between 65 and 85 years old who had recovered from COVID-19.

The V and J genes are TRBV29-1 and TRBJ2-3; 8 bases match TRBD2. The germline V gene encodes CDR1 SQVTM and CDR2 ANQGSEA. With 3 bases clipped from V and 2 bases from J, the junction kept 10 bases outside the gene matches. The CDR3 is 16 residues long. The CDR3 DNA sequence: TGCAGCGTTGAGGGGTCTCGGGAGGGATACACAGATACGCAGTATTTT. It yields the protein CSVEGSREGYTDTQYF.

The chain links TRBV3-1 (or the pseudogene TRBV3-2) to TRBJ1-4; D is ambiguous. V lost 3 bases and J lost 7, with 12 bases in between. The CDR3 is 14 amino acids. The germline gives CDR1 LGHDT, CDR2 YNNKEL (reference sequence). CDR3 loop: CASSQSETGEKLFF. For the CDR3, the DNA is TGTGCCAGCAGCCAGAGTGAGACGGGTGAAAAACTGTTTTTT.

The chain uses TRBV27 and TRBJ2-3; possible D gene TRBD1, 5 bases. The V end was cut by 5 bases, the J end by 1 base, with 13 bases between. The germline V gene encodes CDR1 MNHEY and CDR2 SMNVEV (reference sequence). This CDR3 spans 15 amino acids. In DNA form, the CDR3 reads TGTGCCAGCAGTCCCCCTGGGGCCGGCACAGATACGCAGTATTTT. The encoded protein is CASSPPGAGTDTQYF.

This clone was seen a few times. The CDR3 region is CASSSLAASYNEQFF. DNA of the CDR3: TGTGCCAGCAGTTCACTAGCGGCATCCTACAATGAGCAGTTCTTC. This rearrangement joins TRBV6-5 to TRBJ2-1; 8 positions match TRBD2. Unmatched junction bases numbered 3, after V lost 4 bases and J lost 1 base. Looked up from germline, CDR1 is MNHEY and CDR2 is SVGAGI. The CDR3 has 15 residues.

CDR3 sequence: CASSLDRNYEQYF. The CDR3 coding sequence is TGTGCCAGCAGTCTAGACAGGAACTACGAGCAGTACTTC. The chain links TRBV12-3 or TRBV12-4 to TRBJ2-7, with a tentative D call TRBD1 (6 bases). The CDR3 sequence is 13 residues long. Trimming stripped 5 bases from V and 3 bases from J, with 11 bases between.

The rearrangement joins TRBV6-2 or TRBV6-3 to TRBJ2-6; TRBD1 might be the D (6 bases). Germline V gene sequence: CDR1 MNHEY, CDR2 SVGEGT. The CDR3 totals 19 residues. Trimming removed 3 bases from V and 0 bases from J, with 18 bases in between. DNA for the CDR3: TGTGCCAGCAGTTATAATCAGGCAGGGGACCCCTCTGGGGCCAACGTCCTGACTTTC. This gives the protein CASSYNQAGDPSGANVLTF.

V is TRBV14 and J is TRBJ1-3; 8 nucleotides align to TRBD1. The CDR3 is 16 amino acids. The V gene's germline CDR1 is SGHDN and CDR2 FVKESK. V shed 3 bases and J 4 bases; nucleotides not matched to a gene: 8. The CDR3 spells CASSQAGQGRGNTIYF. The DNA of the CDR3 is TGTGCCAGCAGCCAGGCTGGACAGGGCAGGGGAAACACCATATATTTT. Using reference TRBV14 and TRBJ1-3 for the parts outside the CDR3, the full variable domain is EAGVTQFPSHSVIEKGQTVTLRCDPISGHDNLYWYRRVMGKEIKFLLHFVKESKQDESGMPNNRFLAERTGGTYSTLKVQPAELEDSGVYFCASSQAGQGRGNTIYFGEGSWLTVV.

This clone was found a few times. V gene TRBV30 combines with J gene TRBJ2-2; 9 nucleotides match TRBD2. Germline CDR1 and CDR2: GTSNPN and SVGIG (reference sequence). This CDR3 has 16 amino acids. The ends lost 1 base at V and 4 bases at J; junction bases unmatched: 7. The CDR3 spells CAWSGVAGVLTGELFF. The CDR3 DNA reads TGTGCCTGGAGTGGGGTAGCGGGAGTTCTCACCGGGGAGCTGTTTTTT.

The chain joins TRBV9 to TRBJ2-5; 7 bases line up with TRBD2. The CDR3 loop spans 15 amino acids. CDR1 is SGDLS, CDR2 YYNGEE, per germline. V dropped 3 bases and J dropped 4; count of bases not matched to a gene: 9. CDR3 nucleotide sequence: TGTGCCAGCAGCGCCCTAGGGAGCGGGATAGAGACCCAGTACTTC. It specifies CASSALGSGIETQYF.

The chain has TRBV19 and TRBJ2-3; the D gene is possibly TRBD1 (6 bases). The CDR3 has 14 amino acids. The germline gives CDR1 LNHDA, CDR2 SQIVND (reference sequence). V lost 5 bases, J lost 4 bases, and 13 bases lay in between. The CDR3 DNA reads TGTGCCAGTAGTCCACAGGGAGTATCAGATACGCAGTATTTT. The encoded protein is CASSPQGVSDTQYF. The whole variable domain, remainder taken from reference TRBV19 and TRBJ2-3, is DGGITQSPKYLFRKEGQNVTLSCEQNLNHDAMYWYRQDPGQGLRLIYYSQIVNDFQKGDIAEGYSVSREKKESFPLTVTSAQKNPTAFYLCASSPQGVSDTQYFGPGTRLTVL.

The DNA of the CDR3 is TGTGCCAGCACCCCTGGGAGGGGGACGCAGTATTTT. This codes for CASTPGRGTQYF. The rearrangement joins TRBV19 to TRBJ2-3, with a possible D match to TRBD2 (7 bases). With 9 bases removed from V and 9 bases from J, the gap between germline ends came to 16 bases. CDR1 and CDR2 from the germline V gene are LNHDA and SQIVND (reference sequence). The CDR3 contains 12 residues.

This chain joins TRBV24-1 and TRBJ1-1, with 9 bases fitting TRBD1. Losses at the gene ends were 3 bases for V and 0 bases for J; bases not matched to a gene: 16. Germline V lookup: CDR1 KGHDR, CDR2 SFDVKD. The CDR3 totals 20 residues. CDR3 nucleotides: TGTGCCACCAGTGATGGACAGGGGAAAGGTAAGGCCAAAATGAACACTGAAGCTTTCTTT. It specifies CATSDGQGKGKAKMNTEAFF.

The V and J genes are TRBV29-1 and TRBJ2-2, with D perhaps matching TRBD2 (6 bases). This CDR3 has 14 amino acids. The germline gives CDR1 SQVTM, CDR2 ANQGSEA. Trimming took 4 bases from V and 5 from J, leaving 14 bases between them. The CDR3 bases are TGCAGCGTTGGGGCCCACGGAGGGACCGGGGAGCTGTTTTTT. Amino acids: CSVGAHGGTGELFF.

The chain carries TRBV5-1 and TRBJ2-3; D perhaps matches TRBD2 (5 bases). Germline V CDR1 and CDR2: SGHRS, YFSETQ. CDR3 length: 13 amino acids. V was pared by 6 bases and J by 3 bases, with 11 bases between. The CDR3 is CASTPTGTDTQYF. The CDR3 nucleotides read TGCGCCAGCACCCCGACGGGAACAGATACGCAGTATTTT.

This clone was seen once. The CDR3 sequence is CASSRDSNTDTQYF. CDR3 in DNA: TGTGCCAGCAGCCGGGACAGTAACACAGATACGCAGTATTTT. The chain recombines TRBV7-9 with TRBJ2-3, with 7 nucleotides matching TRBD1. V dropped 5 bases and J dropped 2; count of bases not matched to a gene: 4. Germline-derived CDR1 and CDR2 are SEHNR and FQNEAQ (reference sequence). The CDR3 length is 14 residues.

The V gene is TRBV25-1, the J gene TRBJ2-3; TRBD2 aligns across 7 bases. Germline V gene sequence: CDR1 MGHDK, CDR2 SYGVNS. Trimming removed 8 bases from V and 4 bases from J; junction bases left unmatched: 15. The CDR3 is 16 residues long. As DNA, the CDR3 is TGTGCCAGCCCTAGAGACACGGGAGGAGGGTCAGATACGCAGTATTTT. The encoded protein is CASPRDTGGGSDTQYF.

Here the CDR3 DNA reads TGTGCCAGCAGTCGCGAGATTAGCAATCAGCCCCAGCATTTT. This translates into CASSREISNQPQHF. The chain combines TRBV2 with TRBJ1-5; D remains ambiguous. The CDR3 sequence is 14 residues long. The germline gives CDR1 SNHLY, CDR2 FYNNEI. The ends were cut back, 5 bases at V and 0 bases at J, with 8 bases in the middle.

The chain combines TRBV4-1 with TRBJ1-2, with a possible D match to TRBD1 (6 bases). Trimming cost V 7 bases and J 8 bases, with 17 bases left between them. The CDR3 has 13 residues. Germline V CDR1 and CDR2: MGHRA, YSYEKL. The CDR3 nucleotides are TGCGCCAGCACCTCCCCCGGACAGTTCGGCTACACCTTC. Its protein product is CASTSPGQFGYTF.